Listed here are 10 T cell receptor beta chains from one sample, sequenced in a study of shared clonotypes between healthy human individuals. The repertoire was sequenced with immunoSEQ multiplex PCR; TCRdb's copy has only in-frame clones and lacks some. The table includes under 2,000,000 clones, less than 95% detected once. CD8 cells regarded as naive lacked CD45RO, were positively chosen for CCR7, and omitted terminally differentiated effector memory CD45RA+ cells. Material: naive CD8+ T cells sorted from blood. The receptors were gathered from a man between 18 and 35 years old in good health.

The CDR3 region has the DNA TGTGCCAGCAGCGTGGCCACAAGCACAGATACGCAGTATTTT. Translated, it gives CASSVATSTDTQYF. The chain joins TRBV5-6 to TRBJ2-3; D not resolved. CDR1 is SGHDT and CDR2 is YYEEEE in the germline V gene. The ends were cut back, 4 bases at V and 0 bases at J, with 9 bases in the middle. CDR3 length: 14 amino acids.

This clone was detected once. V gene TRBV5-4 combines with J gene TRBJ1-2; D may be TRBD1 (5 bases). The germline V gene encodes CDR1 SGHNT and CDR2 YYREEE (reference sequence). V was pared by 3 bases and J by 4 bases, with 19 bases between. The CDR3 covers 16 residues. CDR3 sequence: CASSSGGPGTGYGYTF. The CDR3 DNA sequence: TGTGCCAGCAGCTCGGGGGGTCCTGGAACTGGCTATGGCTACACCTTC. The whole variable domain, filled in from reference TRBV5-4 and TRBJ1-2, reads ETGVTQSPTHLIKTRGQQVTLRCSSQSGHNTVSWYQQALGQGPQFIFQYYREEENGRGNFPPRFSGLQFPNYSSELNVNALELDDSALYLCASSSGGPGTGYGYTFGSGTRLTVV.

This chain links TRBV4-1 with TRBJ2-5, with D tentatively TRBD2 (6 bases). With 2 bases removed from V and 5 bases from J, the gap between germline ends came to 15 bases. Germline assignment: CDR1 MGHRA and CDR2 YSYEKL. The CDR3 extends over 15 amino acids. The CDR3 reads CASSQPGSGYETQYF. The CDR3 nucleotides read TGCGCCAGCAGCCAACCCGGGAGTGGATATGAGACCCAGTACTTC.

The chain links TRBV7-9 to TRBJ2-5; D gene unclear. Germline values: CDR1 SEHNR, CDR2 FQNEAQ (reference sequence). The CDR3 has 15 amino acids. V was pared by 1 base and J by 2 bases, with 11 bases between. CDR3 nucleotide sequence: TGTGCCAGCAGCTTAGGCCACAACGAACAAGAGACCCAGTACTTC. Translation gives CASSLGHNEQETQYF.

CDR3 loop: CASRSLAGADTGELFF. CDR3 nucleotides: TGTGCCAGCAGATCACTAGCGGGAGCCGACACCGGGGAGCTGTTTTTT. This chain connects TRBV7-6 to TRBJ2-2; 11 positions match TRBD2. Germline assignment: CDR1 SGHVS and CDR2 FNYEAQ. The CDR3 runs to 16 residues. The V and J ends lost 6 bases and 3 bases, in that order; junction bases with no gene match: 6.

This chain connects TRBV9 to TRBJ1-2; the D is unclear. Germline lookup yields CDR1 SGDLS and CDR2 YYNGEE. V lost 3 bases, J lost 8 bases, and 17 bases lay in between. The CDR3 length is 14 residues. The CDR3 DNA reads TGTGCCAGCAGCGCCCCCGACGGGAGGAGAGGCTACACCTTC. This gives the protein CASSAPDGRRGYTF.

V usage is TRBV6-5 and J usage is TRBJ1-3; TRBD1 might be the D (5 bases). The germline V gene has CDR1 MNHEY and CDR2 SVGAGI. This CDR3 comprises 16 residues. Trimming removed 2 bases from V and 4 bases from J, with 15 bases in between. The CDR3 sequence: CASSYRGPREGNTIYF. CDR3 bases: TGTGCCAGCAGTTACAGGGGACCAAGAGAGGGAAACACCATATATTTT.

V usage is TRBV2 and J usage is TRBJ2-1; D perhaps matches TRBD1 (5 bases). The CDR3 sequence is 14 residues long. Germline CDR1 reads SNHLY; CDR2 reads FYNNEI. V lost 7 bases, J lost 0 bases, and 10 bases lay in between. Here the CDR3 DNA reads TGTGCCAGCACCGACAGAAGCTCCTACAATGAGCAGTTCTTC. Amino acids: CASTDRSSYNEQFF. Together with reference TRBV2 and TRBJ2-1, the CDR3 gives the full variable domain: EPEVTQTPSHQVTQMGQEVILRCVPISNHLYFYWYRQILGQKVEFLVSFYNNEISEKSEIFDDQFSVERPDGSNFTLKIRSTKLEDSAMYFCASTDRSSYNEQFFGPGTRLTVL.

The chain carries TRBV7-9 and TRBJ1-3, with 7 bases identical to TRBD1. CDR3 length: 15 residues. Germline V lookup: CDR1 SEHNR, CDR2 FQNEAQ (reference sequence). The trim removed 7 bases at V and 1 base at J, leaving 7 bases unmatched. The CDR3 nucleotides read TGTGCCAGCACCCCAGGGGGTGGTTCTGGAAACACCATATATTTT. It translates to CASTPGGGSGNTIYF.

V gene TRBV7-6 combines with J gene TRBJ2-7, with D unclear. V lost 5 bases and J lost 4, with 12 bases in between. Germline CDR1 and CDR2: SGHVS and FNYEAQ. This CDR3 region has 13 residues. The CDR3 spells CASSNKAVYEQYF. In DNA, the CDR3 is TGTGCCAGCAGCAATAAGGCGGTTTACGAGCAGTACTTC. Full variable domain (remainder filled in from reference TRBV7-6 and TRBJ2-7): GAGVSQSPRYKVTKRGQDVALRCDPISGHVSLYWYRQALGQGPEFLTYFNYEAQQDKSGLPNDRFSAERPEGSISTLTIQRTEQRDSAMYRCASSNKAVYEQYFGPGTRLTVT.